The T cell receptor beta chain under discussion was sequenced for a study of T cell responses to AZD1222 COVID-19 vaccine. Study-level background: Pooling covered second doses at about 4 or about 12 weeks.

The study's findings and limits: Spike-specific TCRs gained breadth and depth after people received two AZD1222 doses. Among the donors, most were white British and more were female, and clonal diversity was possibly underestimated.

Worth noting for this clone: Its antigen remains unidentified.

Assay used: immunoSEQ multiplex PCR; TCRdb lists only in-frame clones, some missing. The repertoire has under 150,000 clones, 85% to 90% of them found once; the top ten carry 25% to 35%. The origin of this receptor is an adult in good health. Source: peripheral blood, taken on day 0 of AZD1222 vaccination.

The CDR3 sequence is CASSLGPTIGANEAFF. CDR3 bases: TGTGCCAGCAGCTTAGGCCCCACTATAGGGGCGAATGAAGCTTTCTTT. V usage is TRBV13 and J usage is TRBJ1-1; D possibly corresponds to TRBD1 (5 bases). CDR3 length equals 16 residues. The germline V and J ends were trimmed by 0 bases and 7 bases, with 18 bases remaining between them. Germline loops: CDR1 PRHDT, CDR2 FYEKMQ (reference sequence). Based on the CDR3 plus reference TRBV13 and TRBJ1-1, the full variable domain is AAGVIQSPRHLIKEKRETATLKCYPIPRHDTVYWYQQGPGQDPQFLISFYEKMQSDKGSIPDRFSAQQFSDYHSELNMSSLELGDSALYFCASSLGPTIGANEAFFGQGTRLTVV.